This entry lists 21 T cell receptor delta chains sequenced from one sample in a study of delta chain sequences of gamma delta T cells. TCRdb re-analyzed the 5' RACE reads via CATT. The sample consists of about 920 delta-chain clones, approximately 17% of them appearing once. The sequenced sample was either unsorted cells or a sorted T cell fraction (not recorded which). These receptors originate from a human donor in good health.

This clone was observed a few times. A far larger clone is a single base away, which makes a read error likely. Other nucleotide sequences from this sample produce the same CDR3. CDR3 DNA: TGTGCTCTTGGGCCCAACCGAGCATTTTTTCCTGCCACTGGGGATAAACTCATCTTT. It translates to CALGPNRAFFPATGDKLIF. This rearrangement joins TRDV1 to TRDJ1; TRDD3 is a possible D gene (6 bases). The CDR3 consists of 19 residues. Trimming cost V 5 bases and J 5 bases, with 30 bases left between them. The germline V gene encodes CDR1 TSWWSYY and CDR2 QGS.

The CDR3 is CACDTLVLGDYPRDKLIF. For the CDR3, the DNA is TGTGCCTGTGACACCTTGGTACTGGGGGATTACCCGCGTGATAAACTCATCTTT. The J gene is TRDJ1, the V gene TRDV2, with TRDD3 identical over 10 bases. Since TCRdb gives no J gene, matching the DNA to germline was used here to assign it. The CDR3 has 18 residues. Trimming removed 0 bases from V and 5 bases from J; junction bases left unmatched: 14. Germline V gene lookup returns CDR1 GEAIGNYY and CDR2 EKD.

With respect to this clone: A far larger clone differs by one base, so this is likely a read error. No J gene call was made, and the V gene is TRDV2; the table gives TRDD3 as D, unverified against the DNA. CDR3 size: 25 residues. The germline V gene encodes CDR1 GEAIGNYY and CDR2 EKD. As DNA, the CDR3 is TGTGCCTGTGACACCGTGGACCCGATAGGCTGGGGGATAACAATACATACTCCGTACACCGATAAACGCATCTTT. Translation: CACDTVDPIGWGITIHTPYTDKRIF.

In regard to this clone: Since a much larger clone is just one base distant, this may be a read error. The V gene is TRDV2, the J gene TRDJ1; TRDD3 matches at 8 bases. The J gene is not listed in TCRdb, so it was assigned here from a DNA match to germline. CDR1 is GEAIGNYY, CDR2 EKD, per germline. The J segment lost 3 bases and the V segment lost 0 bases, leaving 5 bases of the junction unmatched. The CDR3 contains 15 residues. This CDR3 is CACDTLGDSADKLIF. As DNA, the CDR3 is TGTGCCTGTGACACCTTGGGGGATTCCGCCGATAAACTCATCTTT.

This clone is medium-sized (0.01 to 0.1%) in the sample. J is TRDJ1 and V is TRDV2, with D tentatively TRDD3 (5 bases). The CDR3 is made up of 20 amino acids. The V end was cut by 0 bases, the J end by 0 bases, with 25 bases between. Germline CDR1 and CDR2: GEAIGNYY and EKD. CDR3 loop: CACDTVAGAPQFNHTDKLIF. The CDR3 DNA sequence: TGTGCCTGTGACACCGTGGCGGGGGCGCCCCAATTCAACCACACCGATAAACTCATCTTT.

This clone is classed as medium-sized. The chain combines TRDV2 with TRDJ1; TRDD3 aligns across 9 bases. This CDR3 is built from 19 residues. V lost 0 bases, J lost 0 bases, and 13 bases stayed unmatched. Germline V CDR1 and CDR2: GEAIGNYY, EKD. The CDR3 here is CACDTVSRAGGSHTDKLIF. The CDR3 DNA is TGTGCCTGTGACACCGTGTCGCGGGCTGGGGGATCGCACACCGATAAACTCATCTTT.

As concerns this clone: A read error is the likely source, as a far larger clone sits one nucleotide away. The chain is built from TRDV2 and TRDJ1, with 8 bases matching TRDD3. TCRdb lists no J gene, so it was determined here by aligning the DNA to germline. CDR1 and CDR2 from the germline V gene are GEAIGNYY and EKD. The CDR3 runs 21 residues. The ends lost 0 bases at V and 6 bases at J; junction bases unmatched: 26. CDR3 residues: CACDTVQAQGSGGSPGHKLIF. CDR3 DNA: TGTGCCTGTGACACCGTTCAAGCCCAAGGCAGTGGGGGATCCCCTGGGCATAAACTCATCTTT.

This clone is medium-sized (0.01 to 0.1%) in the sample. The V call is TRDV2, the J call TRDJ1; TRDD3 matches 12 bases. Germline loops: CDR1 GEAIGNYY, CDR2 EKD. The V and J ends lost 1 base and 5 bases, in that order; junction bases with no gene match: 19. CDR3 size: 20 residues. CDR3 sequence (DNA): TGTGCCTGTGACACGATCGACCGCTCCAAGTACTGGGGGATACATGATAAACTCATCTTT. It yields the protein CACDTIDRSKYWGIHDKLIF.

Judged by abundance, this clone is medium-sized. J is TRDJ1 and V is TRDV2, with TRDD3 identical over 8 bases. Per the germline V gene, CDR1 is GEAIGNYY and CDR2 is EKD. V lost 2 bases and J lost 3; bases outside the gene matches: 7. The CDR3 runs 15 residues. The CDR3 is CACDRVGDYADKLIF. The CDR3, as DNA: TGTGCCTGTGACAGAGTGGGGGATTATGCCGATAAACTCATCTTT.

This clone was detected only a few times. TCRdb's entry gives the protein of a much larger clone, which mismatches this DNA's translation at residue 11, likely from a read error; the protein reported here is translated from the DNA. The CDR3 DNA sequence: TGTGCTCTTGGGGAACCTTTAGGCCCCTATCATTATTTACTCATCTTT. Translated: CALGEPLGPYHYLLIF. The chain employs TRDV1 and TRDJ1; D uncertain. V was cut by 1 base and J by 10 bases, with 22 bases left in between. The CDR3 runs to 16 residues. Germline V gives CDR1 TSWWSYY, CDR2 QGS.

Note on this clone: A far larger clone is one nucleotide away, so this likely arose from a read error. The V call is TRDV2, the J call TRDJ1; 9 bases align to TRDD3. Here the J gene was assigned by germline matching of the DNA, as TCRdb has none. V trimming: 3 bases; J trimming: 5 bases; junction bases outside the gene matches: 3. The CDR3 has 13 residues. Germline assignment: CDR1 GEAIGNYY and CDR2 EKD. CDR3 amino acids: CACDGLGEDKLIF. CDR3 in DNA: TGTGCCTGTGACGGACTGGGGGAAGATAAACTCATCTTT.

This clone is categorized as medium-sized. The chain is built from TRDV2 and TRDJ1, with D possibly TRDD3 on 6 matching bases. Trimming left V 0 bases short and J 2 bases short, with 21 bases between. Per germline, CDR1 GEAIGNYY and CDR2 EKD. CDR3 length: 18 amino acids. CDR3 region: CACDTVSSVTGMTDKLIF. The CDR3 DNA is TGTGCCTGTGACACCGTATCTAGTGTAACGGGGATGACCGATAAACTCATCTTT.

There are a few counts of this clone. The amino acid sequence in TCRdb belongs to a much larger clone and departs from this DNA's translation at residue 12, likely a sequencing read error; the sequence shown is translated from the DNA. The chain has TRDV1 and TRDJ3, with 9 bases that match TRDD2. CDR1 is TSWWSYY and CDR2 is QGS in the germline V gene. CDR3 length: 17 amino acids. As DNA, the CDR3 is TGTGCTCTTGCCTTCCTACAGTTCTCCTGGGACCCCCGACAGATGTTTTTC. Its protein is CALAFLQFSWDPRQMFF.

The V gene went uncalled, while the J gene is TRDJ1; the table names TRDD3, a call not compared with the DNA. This CDR3 comprises 24 residues. In DNA form, the CDR3 reads TGCAGTGGTATCAACGCAGAGTTCCGTCGCATCGGCTCTTGGGGGGGATACGGCACCGATAAACTCATCTTT. It yields the protein CSGINAEFRRIGSWGGYGTDKLIF.

This clone is judged hyperexpanded. Other nucleotide sequences in the sample specify the same CDR3. The CDR3 bases are TGTGCCATCTTTTCTTGGGGGGTCATAATGTGCTCCTGGGACACCCGACAGATGTTTTTC. This translates into CAIFSWGVIMCSWDTRQMFF. The V gene went uncalled, while the J gene is TRDJ3; whether TRDD3, the table's D call, matches the DNA was not checked. CDR3 length equals 20 residues.

In its sample, this clone ranks as medium-sized (0.01 to 0.1%). The genes are TRDV1 and TRDJ1; D ambiguous. The CDR3 length is 13 residues. The V and J ends lost 9 bases and 0 bases respectively, with 11 bases between them. CDR1 is TSWWSYY and CDR2 is QGS in the germline V gene. As DNA, the CDR3 is TGTGCTCTACCCGAGGGGTACACCGATAAACTCATCTTT. As protein: CALPEGYTDKLIF.

This clone counts as medium-sized (0.01 to 0.1%). This chain links TRDV2 with TRDJ1, with 9 bases lining up with TRDD3. CDR3 length: 21 residues. V was clipped by 0 bases and J by 0 bases; unmatched bases: 19. The germline CDR1 and CDR2 sequences are GEAIGNYY and EKD. CDR3 DNA sequence: TGTGCCTGTGACACCGTCAGGCCGCTCCTACTGGGGGACGCGTACACCGATAAACTCATCTTT. Translated: CACDTVRPLLLGDAYTDKLIF.

A remark on this clone: A much larger clone differs by one base, so this may be a read error. The chain has TRDV2 and TRDJ1; TRDD3 aligns across 8 bases. CDR1 is GEAIGNYY, CDR2 EKD, per germline. Losses at the gene ends were 3 bases for V and 4 bases for J; bases not matched to a gene: 18. The CDR3 loop spans 18 amino acids. This CDR3 is CACDPVSGGGSFRDKLIF. CDR3 sequence (DNA): TGTGCCTGTGACCCTGTGTCCGGTGGGGGATCCTTTCGCGATAAACTCATCTTT.

By its share, this clone is medium-sized (0.01 to 0.1%). The chain carries TRDV2 and TRDJ1, with 7 bases fitting TRDD3. The CDR3 extends over 20 amino acids. CDR1 is GEAIGNYY and CDR2 is EKD in the germline V gene. V lost 0 bases and J lost 0; bases outside the gene matches: 18. For the CDR3, the DNA is TGTGCCTGTGACACCGTCAGGGCCCCTACGGATACGGGGTACACCGATAAACTCATCTTT. Its translation: CACDTVRAPTDTGYTDKLIF.

By share, this clone ranks as medium-sized (0.01 to 0.1%). The V and J genes are TRDV2 and TRDJ1; 8 nucleotides align to TRDD3. The germline gives CDR1 GEAIGNYY, CDR2 EKD. The CDR3 consists of 18 residues. Losses at the gene ends were 3 bases for V and 0 bases for J; bases not matched to a gene: 14. CDR3 DNA: TGTGCCTGTGACGGATTACTGGGGGCTAAATCGTACACCGATAAACTCATCTTT. This encodes CACDGLLGAKSYTDKLIF.

Here the J gene is TRDJ3 and the V gene is not called. The CDR3 is 10 amino acids. CDR3 sequence (DNA): TGCGCCTGGGACACCCGACAGATGTTTTTC. Protein sequence: CAWDTRQMFF.